The 27 T cell receptor beta chains below all came from one sample that was sequenced in a study of T cell responses to AZD1222 COVID-19 vaccine. The method was immunoSEQ multiplex PCR; TCRdb's version includes in-frame clones alone and lacks a portion of them. The sample lists roughly 260,000 clones; approximately 95% were seen once. Sample: peripheral blood, taken on day 0 of AZD1222 vaccination. The receptors were sampled from an adult in good health.

The genes are TRBV4-2 and TRBJ1-3; weak D call: TRBD1 (5 bases). CDR1 LGHNA and CDR2 YNFKEQ come from the germline V gene. With 0 bases removed from V and 4 bases from J, the gap between germline ends came to 13 bases. The CDR3 contains 16 residues. This CDR3 reads CASSQDPQGGGNTIYF. The CDR3 bases are TGTGCCAGCAGCCAAGATCCCCAGGGTGGAGGAAACACCATATATTTT.

The chain recombines TRBV19 with TRBJ1-1; D may be TRBD1 (5 bases). CDR3 length: 14 amino acids. From germline, CDR1 is LNHDA and CDR2 SQIVND (reference sequence). Trimming pared 5 bases from V and 4 bases from J, leaving 14 bases between. Written as DNA, the CDR3 is TGTGCCAGTAGTCCGCCAGGGTTGGGCACTGAAGCTTTCTTT. Amino acid sequence: CASSPPGLGTEAFF.

This clone has just one count. The rearrangement links TRBV27 to TRBJ1-1; possibly TRBD1 for D (5 bases). V dropped 0 bases and J dropped 5 bases, with 16 bases sitting between them. CDR3 size: 16 residues. Germline loops: CDR1 MNHEY, CDR2 SMNVEV (reference sequence). The CDR3 sequence: CASSLSLTRVGTEAFF. CDR3 bases: TGTGCCAGCAGTTTATCCCTAACCAGGGTAGGGACTGAAGCTTTCTTT.

The gene calls are TRBV18 and TRBJ2-7; D may match TRBD1 or TRBD2 (5 bases each). Trimming pared 5 bases from V and 3 bases from J, leaving 11 bases between. The CDR3 has 13 amino acids. Per the germline V gene, CDR1 is KGHSH and CDR2 is LQKENI. CDR3 protein: CASSGTGRYEQYF. Here the CDR3 DNA reads TGTGCCAGCTCAGGGACGGGTCGCTACGAGCAGTACTTC.

V and J are TRBV28 and TRBJ1-1; 7 nucleotides match TRBD1. The germline gives CDR1 MDHEN, CDR2 SYDVKM. The CDR3 totals 13 residues. V lost 6 bases and J lost 4; bases outside the gene matches: 5. The CDR3, as DNA: TGTGCCAGCAGCCCCAGGGGGAGCACTGAAGCTTTCTTT. This encodes CASSPRGSTEAFF. Full variable domain (remainder filled in from reference TRBV28 and TRBJ1-1): DVKVTQSSRYLVKRTGEKVFLECVQDMDHENMFWYRQDPGLGLRLIYFSYDVKMKEKGDIPEGYSVSREKKERFSLILESASTNQTSMYLCASSPRGSTEAFFGQGTRLTVV.

The CDR3 protein is CASGTGQQQELFF. In DNA, the CDR3 is TGTGCCAGCGGGACAGGACAACAGCAGGAACTGTTTTTT. The genes are TRBV28 and TRBJ1-4; 8 bases fit TRBD1. J was trimmed by 12 bases and V by 8 bases; bases with no gene match: 11. Germline assignment: CDR1 MDHEN and CDR2 SYDVKM. The CDR3 runs 13 residues.

The chain is built from TRBV28 and TRBJ1-5, with unresolved D. CDR1 and CDR2 from the germline V gene are MDHEN and SYDVKM. The germline V and J ends were trimmed by 6 bases and 0 bases, with 9 bases remaining between them. The CDR3 has 14 residues. Here the CDR3 DNA reads TGTGCCAGCAGCCGTCTCTATAGCAATCAGCCCCAGCATTTT. It yields the protein CASSRLYSNQPQHF.

J is TRBJ2-1 and V is TRBV5-1; TRBD1 or TRBD2 may be the D gene (5 bases each). The CDR3 extends over 15 amino acids. CDR1 and CDR2 (germline): SGHRS, YFSETQ. V was clipped by 0 bases and J by 3 bases, with 10 bases between them. DNA of the CDR3: TGCGCCAGCAGCTTGGGAGGGGCTATCTACAATGAGCAGTTCTTC. This gives the protein CASSLGGAIYNEQFF.

The V and J genes are TRBV7-9 and TRBJ1-2; D uncertain. V lost 5 bases, J lost 3 bases, and 7 bases lay in between. Germline CDR1 and CDR2: SEHNR and FQNEAQ (reference sequence). CDR3 length: 12 amino acids. CDR3 sequence reads: CASSQSDYGYTF. DNA of the CDR3: TGTGCCAGCAGCCAATCGGACTATGGCTACACCTTC.

This clone is a singleton in its sample. This chain joins TRBV2 and TRBJ2-3; D is perhaps TRBD2 (6 bases). V dropped 7 bases and J dropped 9 bases, with 8 bases sitting between them. The germline gives CDR1 SNHLY, CDR2 FYNNEI. This CDR3 has 10 amino acids. The CDR3 DNA follows: TGTGCCAGCATACTAGCCACGCAGTATTTT. It codes for CASILATQYF.

This clone appeared once. This chain uses TRBV3-1 (or the pseudogene TRBV3-2) with TRBJ2-7; 12 nucleotides line up with TRBD2. The CDR3 loop spans 16 amino acids. V lost 0 bases and J lost 7; bases outside the gene matches: 7. The germline V gene has CDR1 LGHDT and CDR2 YNNKEL (reference sequence). The CDR3: CASSQDQTSGRQEQYF. The DNA for the CDR3 is TGTGCCAGCAGCCAAGATCAGACTAGCGGGAGACAAGAGCAGTACTTC.

With respect to this clone: The junction departs from germline at one end; a sequencing error may be responsible. The chain links TRBV28 to TRBJ1-2, with unresolved D. This CDR3 comprises 13 residues. The V gene's germline CDR1 is MDHEN and CDR2 SYDVKM. The CDR3 protein is CASTLPGNYGYTF. The CDR3, as DNA: TGTGCCAGCACTTTACCGGGAAACTATGGCTACACCTTC.

This clone appeared once. V usage is TRBV29-1 and J usage is TRBJ2-5; a weak D match, TRBD2 (5 bases). V gave up 1 base and J gave up 9 bases, with 15 bases separating them. The CDR3 is made up of 13 amino acids. In germline, CDR1 is SQVTM, CDR2 ANQGSEA. CDR3 nucleotides: TGCAGCGTTGAAGGGATGCGGCCCGGGGCCCAGTACTTC. Amino acid sequence: CSVEGMRPGAQYF.

This clone was detected only once. The gene calls are TRBV15 and TRBJ1-1; no clear D gene. Germline CDR1 and CDR2: LNHNV and YYDKDF (reference sequence). This CDR3 comprises 15 residues. Trimming removed 0 bases from V and 2 bases from J, with 10 bases in between. CDR3 region: CATSRDLMRNTEAFF. CDR3 nucleotides: TGTGCCACCAGCAGAGATCTGATGAGAAACACTGAAGCTTTCTTT.

The chain uses TRBV7-2 and TRBJ1-1, with TRBD1 matching over 7 bases. Germline lookup yields CDR1 SGHTA and CDR2 FQGNSA. The V gene end was trimmed by 4 bases and the J gene end by 5 bases; junction bases not matched to a gene: 7. CDR3 size: 14 residues. CDR3 sequence reads: CASSSQGVVTEAFF. The CDR3 nucleotides read TGTGCCAGCAGCTCCCAGGGGGTGGTGACTGAAGCTTTCTTT.

V gene TRBV24-1 combines with J gene TRBJ1-1, with 8 bases identical to TRBD1. Looked up from germline, CDR1 is KGHDR and CDR2 is SFDVKD. This CDR3 region has 15 residues. The V segment lost 3 bases and the J segment 3 bases; nucleotides outside the gene matches: 5. DNA for the CDR3: TGTGCCACCAGTGATGCACAGGGGGGTGACACTGAAGCTTTCTTT. Translation gives CATSDAQGGDTEAFF.

This clone was picked up a small number of times. The genes are TRBV2 and TRBJ1-2; weak D call: TRBD1 (5 bases). This CDR3 spans 13 amino acids. Trimming shortened V by 8 bases and J by 2 bases, and 12 bases separated the two germline ends. Germline values: CDR1 SNHLY, CDR2 FYNNEI. CDR3 loop: CASAKGENYGYTF. CDR3 coding DNA: TGTGCCAGCGCTAAAGGGGAAAACTATGGCTACACCTTC.

The gene calls are TRBV7-2 and TRBJ2-2; possible D gene TRBD2, 6 bases. The CDR3 sequence is 15 residues long. CDR1 is SGHTA, CDR2 FQGNSA, per germline. The germline V and J ends were trimmed by 5 bases and 1 base, with 11 bases remaining between them. The chain's CDR3 is CASSRRAGNTGELFF. The DNA for the CDR3 is TGTGCCAGCAGCCGGAGGGCGGGGAACACCGGGGAGCTGTTTTTT.

The CDR3 bases are TGTGCCAGCAGCTTAGCGCGAGGCGGGATAGGGAATACGCAGTATTTT. Protein: CASSLARGGIGNTQYF. The V gene is TRBV7-9, the J gene TRBJ2-3; weak D call: TRBD2 (6 bases). CDR3 size: 16 residues. CDR1 is SEHNR and CDR2 is FQNEAQ in the germline V gene (reference sequence). With 0 bases removed from V and 7 bases from J, the gap between germline ends came to 17 bases.

This chain's CDR3 is CASSLGSQTEGYTF. CDR3 coding DNA: TGTGCCAGCAGCTTAGGGAGTCAGACGGAGGGCTACACCTTC. This sequence joins TRBV7-9 and TRBJ1-2; D not resolved. Germline V gives CDR1 SEHNR, CDR2 FQNEAQ (reference sequence). The CDR3 is 14 residues long. Deletions cut 1 base from V and 8 bases from J, with 14 bases between.

This clone has a single count. The chain combines TRBV4-1 with TRBJ1-1; D is ambiguous. The germline V and J ends were trimmed by 3 bases and 4 bases, with 3 bases remaining between them. The CDR3 consists of 11 residues. CDR1 MGHRA and CDR2 YSYEKL come from the germline V gene. For the CDR3, the DNA is TGCGCCAGCAGCCAGGGCACTGAAGCTTTCTTT. It yields the protein CASSQGTEAFF.

The J gene is TRBJ2-6, the V gene TRBV3-1 (or the pseudogene TRBV3-2); no reliable D call. Germline V gene lookup returns CDR1 LGHDT and CDR2 YNNKEL (reference sequence). Trimming removed 4 bases at V and 4 bases at J, with 11 bases between. The CDR3 has 15 amino acids. CDR3 sequence: CASSPLWSGANVLTF. The CDR3 nucleotides are TGTGCCAGCAGCCCCCTTTGGTCCGGGGCCAACGTCCTGACTTTC.

The chain has TRBV4-3 and TRBJ1-4; maybe TRBD1 (6 bases). The germline CDR1 and CDR2 sequences are LGHNA and YSLEER. The CDR3 is made up of 19 amino acids. V was clipped by 0 bases and J by 3 bases, with 20 bases between them. CDR3 nucleotides: TGCGCCAGCAGCCAAGATCTAGGGGGGCCCGGCAGGCCTAATGAAAAACTGTTTTTT. It is translated as CASSQDLGGPGRPNEKLFF.

The rearrangement joins TRBV5-4 to TRBJ1-6; 8 bases map to TRBD1. Germline V gene lookup returns CDR1 SGHNT and CDR2 YYREEE (reference sequence). This CDR3 spans 14 amino acids. Trimming took 5 bases from V and 10 from J; bases not matched to a gene: 8. The CDR3 sequence: CASRAGTGFSPLHF. The CDR3 nucleotides are TGTGCCAGCAGGGCCGGGACAGGATTCTCACCCCTCCACTTT.

A single count supports this clone. V is TRBV28 and J is TRBJ2-1; 14 bases align to TRBD2. CDR1 is MDHEN, CDR2 SYDVKM, per germline. Trimming took 8 bases from V and 7 from J; bases not matched to a gene: 7. The CDR3 contains 15 residues. The CDR3 spells CASVLGLAGANEQFF. DNA of the CDR3: TGTGCCAGCGTATTGGGACTAGCGGGAGCAAATGAGCAGTTCTTC.

This clone was detected only once. Here the CDR3 DNA reads TGTGCCAGTAGGATGGGGGAGTTCTTCGGCTATGGCTACACCTTC. As protein: CASRMGEFFGYGYTF. The rearrangement joins TRBV19 to TRBJ1-2; D is possibly TRBD1 (5 bases). V shed 6 bases and J shed 4 bases, with 18 bases lying between them. This CDR3 has 15 residues. Germline values: CDR1 LNHDA, CDR2 SQIVND (reference sequence).

This chain uses TRBV12-5 with TRBJ2-3, with D unclear. Trimming took 5 bases from V and 4 from J, leaving 4 bases between them. Germline CDR1 and CDR2: LGHNT and FRNRAP. The CDR3 extends over 11 amino acids. The DNA for the CDR3 is TGTGCTAGTGGTGGGTCAGATACGCAGTATTTT. Amino acids: CASGGSDTQYF. The entire variable domain, with the rest obtained from reference TRBV12-5 and TRBJ2-3, is as follows: DARVTQTPRHKVTEMGQEVTMRCQPILGHNTVFWYRQTMMQGLELLAYFRNRAPLDDSGMPKDRFSAEMPDATLATLKIQPSEPRDSAVYFCASGGSDTQYFGPGTRLTVL.